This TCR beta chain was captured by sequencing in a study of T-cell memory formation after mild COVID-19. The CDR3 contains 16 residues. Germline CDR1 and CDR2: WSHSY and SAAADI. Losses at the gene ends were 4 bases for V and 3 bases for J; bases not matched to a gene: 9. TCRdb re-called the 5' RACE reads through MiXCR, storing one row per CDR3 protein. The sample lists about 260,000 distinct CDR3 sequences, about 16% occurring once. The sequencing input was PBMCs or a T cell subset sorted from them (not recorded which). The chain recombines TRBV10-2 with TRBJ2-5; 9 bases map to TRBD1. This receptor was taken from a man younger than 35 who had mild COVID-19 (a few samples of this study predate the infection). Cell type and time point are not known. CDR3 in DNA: TGCGCCAGCAGTGGGCGATCCGGGACAGGGAAAGAGACCCAGTACTTC. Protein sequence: CASSGRSGTGKETQYF.